A single sample is the source of the 10 T cell receptor beta chains below, sequenced in a study of T cells in Graves' hyperthyroidism and ophthalmopathy (dated by TCRdb to the late 2010s). Libraries were prepared through multiplex PCR. Instrument used: Illumina HiSeq 2000. The TCR beta CDR3 regions were amplified from the RNA transcripts. A first-round RT-PCR of the TCR CDR3 used the HTBI primer set with the Qiagen OneStep RT-PCR kit. TCRdb reran the public reads through fastp at Q25 and MiXCR, keeping productive beta chains. Each entry is one CDR3 protein sequence, shown with its most common DNA and genes. For this sample the table gives about 290,000 distinct CDR3 sequences, of which 15% to 20% were detected only once. The ten top clones hold 55% to 60% of the sample. Specimen: blood. These receptors came from a woman aged 55-70 years with Graves' ophthalmopathy.

This chain joins TRBV7-2 and TRBJ2-1, with D tentatively TRBD1 or TRBD2 (5 bases each). Germline CDR1 SGHTA, CDR2 FQGNSA. Deletions cut 10 bases from V and 6 bases from J, with 13 bases between. This CDR3 is 12 amino acids long. CDR3 loop: CATGDASNEQFF. The CDR3 DNA reads TGTGCCACCGGGGACGCCAGCAATGAGCAGTTCTTC. The full variable domain, completed using reference TRBV7-2 and TRBJ2-1, is GAGVSQSPSNKVTEKGKDVELRCDPISGHTALYWYRQSLGQGLEFLIYFQGNSAPDKSGLPSDRFSAERTGGSVSTLTIQRTQQEDSAVYLCATGDASNEQFFGPGTRLTVL.

This clonotype was recorded many times. V is TRBV6-5 and J is TRBJ2-7; the D gene could be TRBD1 or TRBD2 (5 bases each). CDR1 and CDR2 from the germline V gene are MNHEY and SVGAGI. V gave up 0 bases and J gave up 4 bases, with 19 bases separating them. The CDR3 has 17 amino acids. The CDR3: CASSYSYGTAGLYEQYF. The CDR3 DNA reads as TGTGCCAGCAGTTACTCATACGGGACGGCCGGCCTTTACGAGCAGTACTTC.

The chain links TRBV19 to TRBJ1-1; a possible D gene is TRBD1 (5 bases). V lost 5 bases and J lost 1, with 11 bases in between. CDR3 length: 14 amino acids. The germline CDR1 and CDR2 sequences are LNHDA and SQIVND (reference sequence). The CDR3 protein is CASSLFGANTEAFF. The CDR3 DNA sequence: TGTGCCAGTAGTCTTTTCGGGGCGAACACTGAAGCTTTCTTT.

This clonotype has at least ten counts. V is TRBV9 and J is TRBJ1-1; tentatively, D is TRBD1 (5 bases). CDR1 is SGDLS, CDR2 YYNGEE, per germline. Trimming removed 2 bases from V and 5 bases from J, with 10 bases in between. CDR3 length: 13 amino acids. The CDR3 sequence is CASSVTVGTEAFF. CDR3 sequence (DNA): TGTGCCAGCAGCGTGACAGTGGGGACTGAAGCTTTCTTT.

This clonotype was found many times. The V gene is TRBV3-1, the J gene TRBJ2-7; possibly TRBD1 for D (5 bases). With 4 bases removed from V and 4 bases from J, the gap between germline ends came to 5 bases. CDR1 is LGHDT and CDR2 is YNNKEL in the germline V gene (reference sequence). This CDR3 comprises 11 residues. CDR3: CASSRQYEQYF. CDR3 in DNA: TGTGCCAGCAGCCGACAGTACGAGCAGTACTTC.

This clonotype was observed at least ten times. The chain couples TRBV20-1 to TRBJ1-5; no definite D call. The CDR3 is 12 residues long. The V and J ends lost 2 bases and 7 bases respectively, with 9 bases between them. CDR1 DFQATT and CDR2 SNEGSKA come from the germline V gene (reference sequence). Written as DNA, the CDR3 is TGCAGTGCTAGACAACTCGGGCAGCCCCAGCATTTT. As protein: CSARQLGQPQHF.

This clonotype was observed many times. The chain couples TRBV7-9 to TRBJ2-1, with no clear D. Looked up from germline, CDR1 is SEHNR and CDR2 is FQNEAQ (reference sequence). This CDR3 comprises 12 residues. Trimming shortened V by 5 bases and J by 10 bases, and 12 bases separated the two germline ends. CDR3 region: CASSPTASEQFF. CDR3 nucleotide sequence: TGTGCCAGCAGCCCAACAGCCAGCGAGCAGTTCTTC.

This clonotype has ten or more counts. The chain links TRBV5-1 to TRBJ2-3; 8 nucleotides line up with TRBD1. Germline trimming cut 4 bases from V and 0 bases from J; bases unmatched to any gene: 4. The CDR3 covers 15 residues. Germline loops: CDR1 SGHRS, CDR2 YFSETQ. The CDR3 sequence is CASSQGQASTDTQYF. For the CDR3, the DNA is TGCGCCAGCAGCCAGGGACAGGCAAGCACAGATACGCAGTATTTT. Drawing the rest from reference TRBV5-1 and TRBJ2-3, the complete variable domain is KAGVTQTPRYLIKTRGQQVTLSCSPISGHRSVSWYQQTPGQGLQFLFEYFSETQRNKGNFPGRFSGRQFSNSRSEMNVSTLELGDSALYLCASSQGQASTDTQYFGPGTRLTVL.

The sample holds a few counts of this clonotype. The chain has TRBV19 and TRBJ2-1, with 8 bases that match TRBD2. This CDR3 has 16 amino acids. The junction had 10 bases not matched to a gene; V was cut back by 3 bases and J by 6 bases. Germline V gene lookup returns CDR1 LNHDA and CDR2 SQIVND (reference sequence). The CDR3 reads CASSISGRAIGNEQFF. CDR3 in DNA: TGTGCCAGTAGTATTTCCGGGAGGGCTATCGGCAATGAGCAGTTCTTC.

In its sample, this clonotype was seen many times. The chain has TRBV28 and TRBJ2-6; no firm D call. The ends were cut back, 5 bases at V and 0 bases at J, with 14 bases in the middle. Germline V gene data show CDR1 as MDHEN and CDR2 as SYDVKM. CDR3 length: 17 residues. The CDR3 DNA reads as TGTGCCAGCAGTGACATTGCGGTCGGCTCTGGGGCCAACGTCCTGACTTTC. This gives the protein CASSDIAVGSGANVLTF.